Below, 18 T cell receptor beta chains from the same sample are listed, as sequenced in a study of blood T cell repertoires in COVID-19. Using immunoSEQ multiplex PCR, the repertoire was profiled, and TCRdb retains in-frame clones only, with some absent. Of around 110,000 clones listed, 76% are singletons. The sequencing sample was made of peripheral blood. The receptors originated from a man older than 75 with COVID-19, enrolled during active disease.

The chain couples TRBV19 to TRBJ2-1; D possibly corresponds to TRBD1 (6 bases). Per germline, CDR1 LNHDA and CDR2 SQIVND (reference sequence). This CDR3 has 14 residues. The V and J ends lost 6 bases and 3 bases respectively, with 12 bases between them. The CDR3 spells CASSPARGYNEQFF. The CDR3 region has the DNA TGTGCCAGTAGCCCGGCCAGGGGCTACAATGAGCAGTTCTTC.

The chain combines TRBV6-6 with TRBJ1-6; the match to TRBD1 covers 8 bases. Trimming removed 5 bases from V and 8 bases from J; junction bases left unmatched: 11. This CDR3 has 16 amino acids. Per germline, CDR1 MNHNY and CDR2 SVGAGI (reference sequence). For the CDR3, the DNA is TGTGCCAGCAGTACCACCGGGACAGGTGGTGATTCACCCCTCCACTTT. Translation: CASSTTGTGGDSPLHF.

The rearrangement uses TRBV29-1 and TRBJ2-5; 9 bases are a match to TRBD1. J lost 5 bases, V lost 6 bases, and 4 bases had no gene match. Germline CDR1 and CDR2: SQVTM and ANQGSEA. The CDR3 covers 12 residues. The CDR3 sequence is CSVEDRGETQYF. CDR3 in DNA: TGCAGCGTAGAGGACAGGGGTGAGACCCAGTACTTC.

The V and J genes are TRBV5-1 and TRBJ2-7, with 8 nucleotides matching TRBD2. Germline assignment: CDR1 SGHRS and CDR2 YFSETQ. The CDR3 consists of 15 residues. Trimming took 0 bases from V and 2 from J; bases not matched to a gene: 4. CDR3 in amino acids: CASSLVPSGPYEQYF. The CDR3 region has the DNA TGCGCCAGCAGCTTGGTCCCTAGCGGGCCCTACGAGCAGTACTTC.

V is TRBV7-9 and J is TRBJ1-2; no definite D call. This CDR3 region has 13 residues. Trimming removed 3 bases at V and 7 bases at J, with 12 bases between. Germline CDR1 and CDR2: SEHNR and FQNEAQ (reference sequence). DNA for the CDR3: TGTGCCAGCAGCTTCACCGGGGTAGGTGGCTACACCTTC. Translation gives CASSFTGVGGYTF.

V is TRBV6-2 or TRBV6-3 and J is TRBJ1-1; 8 positions match TRBD1. The V gene's germline CDR1 is MNHEY and CDR2 SVGEGT. V was pared by 0 bases and J by 5 bases, with 23 bases of the junction left unmatched. The CDR3 length is 21 residues. CDR3 amino acids: CASSYSTRIEEGSRGRTEAFF. The CDR3 coding sequence is TGTGCCAGCAGTTACTCGACCAGGATCGAGGAAGGTAGCAGGGGGCGGACTGAAGCTTTCTTT.

This clone was seen only a few times. The rearrangement joins TRBV6-5 to TRBJ2-7, with D tentatively TRBD1 (6 bases). With 6 bases removed from V and 2 bases from J, the gap between germline ends came to 14 bases. This CDR3 contains 14 residues. Germline loops: CDR1 MNHEY, CDR2 SVGAGI. The CDR3 spells CASSQGSPAYEQYF. Here the CDR3 DNA reads TGTGCCAGCAGCCAGGGGTCCCCCGCCTACGAGCAGTACTTC.

This clone has only one observation. The V call is TRBV5-4, the J call TRBJ2-7; possible D gene TRBD2, 6 bases. V was cut by 5 bases and J by 5 bases, with 20 bases left in between. Germline CDR1 reads SGHNT; CDR2 reads YYREEE (reference sequence). The CDR3 totals 15 residues. The CDR3 loop is CASRGDSRGVDEQYF. The CDR3 nucleotides read TGTGCCAGCAGGGGGGACTCGAGGGGCGTAGACGAGCAGTACTTC.

This chain joins TRBV28 and TRBJ1-1; 7 positions agree with TRBD1. Germline trimming cut 6 bases from V and 7 bases from J; bases unmatched to any gene: 8. CDR1 MDHEN and CDR2 SYDVKM come from the germline V gene. The CDR3 consists of 13 residues. The CDR3 bases are TGTGCCAGCAGACTAATCGACAGGGTTGAAGCTTTCTTT. Residues: CASRLIDRVEAFF.

The rearrangement joins TRBV7-9 to TRBJ2-1; TRBD1 matches at 7 bases. CDR1 SEHNR and CDR2 FQNEAQ come from the germline V gene (reference sequence). The CDR3 length is 15 residues. The J segment lost 4 bases and the V segment lost 4 bases, leaving 7 bases of the junction unmatched. The CDR3 DNA is TGTGCCAGCAGCTGGGGACAGCCAGAATACAATGAGCAGTTCTTC. This gives the protein CASSWGQPEYNEQFF.

The V and J genes are TRBV28 and TRBJ2-7; the match to TRBD1 covers 7 bases. This CDR3 spans 15 amino acids. The V and J ends lost 5 bases and 0 bases, in that order; junction bases with no gene match: 7. Germline values: CDR1 MDHEN, CDR2 SYDVKM. The DNA of the CDR3 is TGTGCCAGCAGTCCGACAGGGAGCAACTCCTACGAGCAGTACTTC. It codes for CASSPTGSNSYEQYF.

The genes are TRBV28 and TRBJ2-7; 7 nucleotides agree with TRBD2. CDR1 and CDR2 (germline): MDHEN, SYDVKM. Trimming at V came to 3 bases and at J to 0 bases, leaving 5 bases not matched to a gene. The CDR3 is 15 amino acids. The CDR3 sequence: CASSFWEGASYEQYF. The CDR3 DNA sequence: TGTGCCAGCAGTTTTTGGGAGGGCGCCTCCTACGAGCAGTACTTC.

The rearrangement links TRBV5-1 to TRBJ1-5; D may be TRBD1 (5 bases). Trimming stripped 1 base from V and 4 bases from J, with 9 bases between. This CDR3 has 14 residues. Germline-derived CDR1 and CDR2 are SGHRS and YFSETQ. Here the CDR3 reads CASSLIGGNQPQHF. CDR3 nucleotides: TGCGCCAGCAGCTTGATCGGGGGGAATCAGCCCCAGCATTTT.

The chain uses TRBV5-1 and TRBJ1-1; D remains ambiguous. CDR1 SGHRS and CDR2 YFSETQ come from the germline V gene. This CDR3 is 16 amino acids long. V was trimmed by 5 bases and J by 1 base, leaving 18 bases between them. The CDR3 loop reads CASRGSPLTPNTEAFF. In nucleotides, the CDR3 is TGCGCCAGCAGAGGTAGCCCCCTCACACCGAACACTGAAGCTTTCTTT.

The chain couples TRBV15 to TRBJ1-5, with D hard to call. V was clipped by 5 bases and J by 7 bases, with 12 bases between them. Germline V CDR1 and CDR2: LNHNV, YYDKDF (reference sequence). The CDR3 is 13 residues long. The CDR3 protein is CATSQAPVQPQHF. Here the CDR3 DNA reads TGTGCCACCAGCCAGGCGCCAGTCCAGCCCCAGCATTTT.

This chain joins TRBV24-1 and TRBJ1-5; D might be TRBD1 (6 bases). Trimming left V 3 bases short and J 3 bases short, with 14 bases between. The CDR3 extends over 16 amino acids. Germline V gene lookup returns CDR1 KGHDR and CDR2 SFDVKD. CDR3: CATSDPGADINQPQHF. CDR3 in DNA: TGTGCCACCAGTGATCCAGGGGCAGACATCAATCAGCCCCAGCATTTT.

The chain has TRBV28 and TRBJ1-6, with D maybe TRBD1 (6 bases). The CDR3 extends over 14 amino acids. Deletions cut 10 bases from V and 2 bases from J, with 12 bases between. Germline V gene data show CDR1 as MDHEN and CDR2 as SYDVKM. The CDR3 DNA reads as TGTGCCACCCGGACAGAAACCTATAATTCACCCCTCCACTTT. Translating gives CATRTETYNSPLHF.

The chain joins TRBV5-8 to TRBJ1-3, with 8 bases fitting TRBD1. The CDR3 sequence is 14 residues long. The germline gives CDR1 SGHTS, CDR2 YDEGEE. V shed 2 bases, J shed 7 bases, and the junction held 5 bases outside the gene matches. This CDR3 is CASSFGQGGNTIYF. The CDR3, as DNA: TGTGCCAGCAGCTTTGGACAGGGAGGGAACACCATATATTTT.